This passage covers 6 T cell receptor beta chains from one sample sequenced in a study of T cell repertoires in cytomegalovirus infection (dated by TCRdb to about 2019). The sample was run on an Illumina HiSeq 1500. In-frame beta chains were kept once TCRdb had trimmed the public reads at Q25 with fastp and called clones with MiXCR. CDR3 protein sequences are deduplicated, and each keeps its most common genes and DNA. In all, the sample holds around 740,000 distinct CDR3 sequences, and less than 40% of those were seen once. In total, the top ten clones hold about 2.8% of the sample. The sequenced sample was PBMCs. The receptors shown here come from a human donor in good health (CMV status not recorded). Some clones in this sample may be carry-over from other donors' samples.

The chain employs TRBV19 and TRBJ1-1; D gene unclear. The CDR3 contains 15 residues. The V and J ends lost 9 bases and 3 bases respectively, with 20 bases between them. Germline values: CDR1 LNHDA, CDR2 SQIVND (reference sequence). The DNA of the CDR3 is TGTGCCAGCAGTCGCCCGGTCGGAGGGTACACTGAAGCTTTCTTT. This encodes CASSRPVGGYTEAFF.

The chain carries TRBV12-3 or TRBV12-4 and TRBJ2-1; either TRBD1 or TRBD2 may fit D (6 bases each). The CDR3 consists of 15 residues. Trimming removed 6 bases at V and 8 bases at J, with 20 bases between. The CDR3 coding sequence is TGTGCCAGCAGGGACGGGGGCAGGATCTTTGATGAGCAGTTCTTC. Protein product: CASRDGGRIFDEQFF.

The chain is built from TRBV4-2 and TRBJ2-4; 8 bases fit TRBD2. This CDR3 comprises 14 residues. In germline, CDR1 is LGHNA, CDR2 YNFKEQ. Germline trimming cut 2 bases from V and 9 bases from J; bases unmatched to any gene: 6. The CDR3 region has the DNA TGTGCCAGCAGCCAACGAACGGGGGGGAGCATTCAGTACTTC. Translated, it gives CASSQRTGGSIQYF.

The chain uses TRBV6-1 and TRBJ2-3; 7 nucleotides line up with TRBD1. This CDR3 is built from 16 residues. The germline V gene has CDR1 MNHNS and CDR2 SASEGT. The V segment lost 6 bases and the J segment 1 base; nucleotides outside the gene matches: 10. The CDR3 region has the DNA TGTGCCAGCAGGTCCTACAGGGGAGAGGGCACAGATACGCAGTATTTT. Its protein product is CASRSYRGEGTDTQYF.

Comments on this clonotype: Without the conserved terminal phenylalanine or tryptophan, this CDR3 likely stems from a read error. The chain is built from TRBV7-2 and TRBJ1-1; 7 nucleotides align to TRBD1. The V segment lost 1 base and the J segment 2 bases; nucleotides outside the gene matches: 4. CDR1 is SGHTA and CDR2 is FQGNSA in the germline V gene. The CDR3 totals 15 residues. Here the CDR3 DNA reads TGTGCCAGCAGCTTAGTCAGGGGGTTAAACACTGAAGCTTTCTAT. This sequence encodes CASSLVRGLNTEAFY.

This clonotype was found a few times. This chain connects TRBV20-1 to TRBJ2-3; D might be TRBD1 (5 bases). The V end was cut by 0 bases, the J end by 0 bases, with 13 bases between. From germline, CDR1 is DFQATT and CDR2 SNEGSKA (reference sequence). This CDR3 is built from 16 residues. CDR3 protein: CSARDGRTLSTDTQYF. CDR3 sequence (DNA): TGCAGTGCTAGAGATGGTAGGACACTTAGCACAGATACGCAGTATTTT.